Below, one T cell receptor (beta chain) is given with its context. Its antigen is not identified. For CDR3 and TCR beta VDJ profiling, genomic DNA was the template used. TCRdb analysed the reads with MiXCR anew, one entry per CDR3 protein. The sample lists 200,000 to 250,000 distinct CDR3 sequences; about a third were seen once. This sample is drawn from a study of CD8+CD57+ T cells in acquired aplastic anemia. Study information: When averaged, DNA from sorted CD4+ and CD8+ cells came to approximately 3.2 ug. Healthy donor CD4+ cell samples had a mean of around 9.9 million reads.

General study results and limits: Statistical testing detected no significant gap in CD8+ Simpson's diversity between patients and controls. Between patients and controls, around 27 CD8+ CDR3 sequences were found in common.

This receptor was taken from a human donor in good health, serving as a control. The sequenced sample was sorted CD4+, CD8+, or CD8+CD57+ T cells (not recorded which) from PBMCs.

The CDR3 bases are TGCGCCAGCAGTGGGGGGGGGAGGGCTAAGGACACTGAAGCTTTCTTT. Protein: CASSGGGRAKDTEAFF. This chain links TRBV10-1 with TRBJ1-1, with D possibly matching TRBD1 (5 bases). The CDR3 runs 16 residues. Germline V gene sequence: CDR1 WNHNN, CDR2 SYGVQD (reference sequence). The ends were cut back, 4 bases at V and 3 bases at J, with 18 bases in the middle.